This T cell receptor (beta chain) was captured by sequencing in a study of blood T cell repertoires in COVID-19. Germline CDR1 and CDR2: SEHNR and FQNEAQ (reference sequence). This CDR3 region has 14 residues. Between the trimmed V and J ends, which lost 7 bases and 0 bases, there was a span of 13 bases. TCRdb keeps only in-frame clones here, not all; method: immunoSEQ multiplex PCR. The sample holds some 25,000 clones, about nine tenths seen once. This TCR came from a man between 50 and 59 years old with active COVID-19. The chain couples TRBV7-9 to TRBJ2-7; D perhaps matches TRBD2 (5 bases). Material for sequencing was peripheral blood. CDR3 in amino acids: CASTSSGYSYEQYF. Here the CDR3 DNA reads TGTGCCAGCACCTCTTCGGGGTACTCCTACGAGCAGTACTTC.